This TCR beta chain was recorded in a study of blood T cell repertoires in COVID-19. On the study more broadly: From the United States, Italy and Spain came samples of acute and convalescent COVID-19.

Source study methods: From reference gene primer amplification, estimates of nucleated cell counts were derived. Using immunoSEQ multiplex PCR, the repertoire was profiled, and TCRdb retains in-frame clones only, with some absent. That table gives V, J and clone size, and the DNA gave D and trimming. The sample lists more than 200,000 clones; around 84% were seen once. Study members were between about 18 and 100 years old and lived in roughly 24 US regions. Participants were placed into cohorts based on the clinical history they reported. V was pared by 5 bases and J by 0 bases, with 13 bases of the junction left unmatched. The germline V gene has CDR1 MNHNY and CDR2 SVGAGI (reference sequence). The CDR3 runs to 18 residues.

The source is a woman aged 40-49 years with acute COVID-19. Sequencing was carried out using PBMCs or T cells enriched from blood (not recorded which). V and J are TRBV6-6 and TRBJ1-5, with TRBD1 matching over 7 bases. CDR3 in DNA: TGTGCCAGCAGTCGCTCTCTCGGACAGGATAATAGCAATCAGCCCCAGCATTTT. Translation: CASSRSLGQDNSNQPQHF.